The source of this TCR beta chain is a study of cytomegalovirus exposure and HLA in healthy donors. Findings and caveats of the study: The finding came from a later analysis; first-cohort TCR clusters tended to co-occur in the roughly 110 validation repertoires. The authors listed 150 to 200 TCR beta chains as cytomegalovirus-associated.

Trimming took 8 bases from V and 2 from J, leaving 12 bases between them. The germline V gene encodes CDR1 MNHNS and CDR2 SASEGT. The CDR3 loop spans 13 amino acids. This clone was seen only a few times. The antigen remains unidentified. The donors were members of the validation cohort, which comprised under 150 subjects and was separate from the first cohort of 666 subjects. The table came from immunoSEQ multiplex PCR; TCRdb's copy has only in-frame clones and leaves some out. The table shows some 130,000 clones, with roughly 90% occurring only once. The sequence was obtained from a woman aged 18-30 years in good health and CMV-seropositive. The rearrangement joins TRBV6-1 to TRBJ1-2; D gene uncertain. The sample consisted of PBMCs. The CDR3 spells CASYSALNYGYTF. The CDR3 DNA sequence: TGTGCCAGCTACAGTGCCCTCAACTATGGCTACACCTTC.